Following are 4 T cell receptor beta chains from one sample sequenced in a study of cytomegalovirus exposure and HLA in healthy donors. The PCR made use of 60 Vbeta and 13 Jbeta primers. Data came from immunoSEQ multiplex PCR; TCRdb stores just in-frame clones and leaves some out. The sample has roughly 100,000 clones, around 60% seen once. The sequenced sample consisted of PBMCs. Source of these receptors: a woman in her 50s in good health and CMV-seronegative.

The V call is TRBV9, the J call TRBJ1-1; no firm D call. The CDR3 is 15 amino acids. V was trimmed by 5 bases and J by 3 bases, leaving 17 bases between them. Per germline, CDR1 SGDLS and CDR2 YYNGEE. CDR3 protein: CASSRRTDYDTEAFF. The DNA for the CDR3 is TGTGCCAGCAGTCGTAGGACGGACTACGACACTGAAGCTTTCTTT.

This clone has only one observation. The chain is built from TRBV9 and TRBJ2-5; 12 nucleotides match TRBD2. The CDR3 is made up of 16 amino acids. The germline gives CDR1 SGDLS, CDR2 YYNGEE. The V segment lost 2 bases and the J segment 5 bases; nucleotides outside the gene matches: 7. CDR3 loop: CASSVGTSGSQETQYF. The CDR3 nucleotides are TGTGCCAGCAGCGTGGGGACTAGCGGGTCCCAGGAGACCCAGTACTTC.

The sample holds a few counts of this clone. Here the CDR3 DNA reads TGTGCCAGCAGCTTAGGTAGCGGGGGGGCCGTCGGGGAGCTGTTTTTT. The encoded protein is CASSLGSGGAVGELFF. The V gene is TRBV11-2, the J gene TRBJ2-2, with 11 bases aligning to TRBD2. Germline lookup yields CDR1 SGHAT and CDR2 FQNNGV. J lost 7 bases, V lost 1 base, and 5 bases had no gene match. The CDR3 extends over 16 amino acids.

This rearrangement joins TRBV7-9 to TRBJ1-2, with D hard to call. Germline CDR1 SEHNR, CDR2 FQNEAQ (reference sequence). This CDR3 contains 16 residues. V lost 7 bases and J lost 6, with 24 bases in between. Here the CDR3 reads CASTALRGSDANGYTF. CDR3 sequence (DNA): TGTGCCAGCACCGCCCTGCGGGGTTCTGATGCAAATGGCTACACCTTC.